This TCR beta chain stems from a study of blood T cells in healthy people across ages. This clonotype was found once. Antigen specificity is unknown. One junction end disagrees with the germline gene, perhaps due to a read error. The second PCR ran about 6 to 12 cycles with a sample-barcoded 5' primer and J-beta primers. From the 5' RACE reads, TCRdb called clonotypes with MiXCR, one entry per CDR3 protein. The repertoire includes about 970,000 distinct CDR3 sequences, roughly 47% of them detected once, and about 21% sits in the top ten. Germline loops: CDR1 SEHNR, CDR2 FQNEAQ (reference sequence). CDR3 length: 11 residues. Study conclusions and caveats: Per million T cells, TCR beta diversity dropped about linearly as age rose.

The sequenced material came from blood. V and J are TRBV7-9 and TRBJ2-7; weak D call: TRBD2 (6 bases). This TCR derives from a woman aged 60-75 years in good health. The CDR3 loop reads CAGSKGGEQYF. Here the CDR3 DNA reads TGTGCCGGCAGCAAAGGAGGGGAGCAGTACTTC.